This TCR beta chain derives from a study of shared T cell receptors in the human thymus. The germline gives CDR1 SQVTM, CDR2 ANQGSEA. V was shortened by 3 bases and J by 4 bases, with 4 bases between the two germline ends. This CDR3 contains 12 residues. Sequencing used immunoSEQ multiplex PCR; TCRdb keeps in-frame clones, though not all of them. The sample shows 720,000 or so clones, 80% to 90% of them seen only once. The same specimen was also included in a second study, on human thymus T cells. In that study: Immunologically healthy infants in Finland undergoing congenital heart defect surgery were the donors. Resected material from corrective heart surgery provided the thymus tissue analysed. Thymic and blood repertoires appeared to carry a bias in their V and J gene usage. Related studies noted strongly shared thymic repertoires across unrelated people.

This receptor was identified in a girl in the first two years of life with a congenital heart defect. The chain employs TRBV29-1 and TRBJ2-6; D unresolved. Sequencing used thymocytes. The DNA of the CDR3 is TGCAGCGTTGAGGCAGGGGCCAACGTCCTGACTTTC. This codes for CSVEAGANVLTF.